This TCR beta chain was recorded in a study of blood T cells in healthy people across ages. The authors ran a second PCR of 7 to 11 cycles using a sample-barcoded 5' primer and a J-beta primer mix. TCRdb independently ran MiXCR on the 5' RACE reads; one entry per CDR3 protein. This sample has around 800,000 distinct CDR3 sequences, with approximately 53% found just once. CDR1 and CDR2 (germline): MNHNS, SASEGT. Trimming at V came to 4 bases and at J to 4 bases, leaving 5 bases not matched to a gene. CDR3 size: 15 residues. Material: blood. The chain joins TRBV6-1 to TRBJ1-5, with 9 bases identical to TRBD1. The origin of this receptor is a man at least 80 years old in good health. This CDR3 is CASSGIGQGNQPQHF. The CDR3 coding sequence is TGTGCCAGCAGTGGAATTGGACAGGGGAATCAGCCCCAGCATTTT.